These 17 T cell receptor beta chains came from one sample sequenced in a study of shared clonotypes between healthy human individuals. Assay used: immunoSEQ multiplex PCR; TCRdb lists only in-frame clones, some missing. This table holds around 2.5 million clones, roughly 93% found once. The source material was naive CD4+ T cells from PBMCs. Documented subset: CD45RA+ positively selected. Receptor source: a man aged 18 to 35 in good health. Some clones in this sample may be carry-over from other donors' samples.

The chain combines TRBV4-1 with TRBJ2-7, with D possibly being TRBD1 (5 bases). This CDR3 has 13 residues. V was trimmed by 4 bases and J by 10 bases, leaving 17 bases between them. The germline V gene has CDR1 MGHRA and CDR2 YSYEKL. The CDR3 protein is CASSREPGNLQYF. The CDR3 bases are TGCGCCAGCAGCCGAGAGCCAGGGAACCTCCAGTACTTC.

V is TRBV27 and J is TRBJ2-7; no firm D call. The CDR3 totals 14 residues. Germline V CDR1 and CDR2: MNHEY, SMNVEV (reference sequence). Trimming took 0 bases from V and 2 from J, leaving 8 bases between them. DNA of the CDR3: TGTGCCAGCAGTTTATCGGCAGTTGCCTACGAGCAGTACTTC. Encoded protein: CASSLSAVAYEQYF.

The chain combines TRBV2 with TRBJ2-5; the D is unclear. CDR1 SNHLY and CDR2 FYNNEI come from the germline V gene. V lost 4 bases and J 4 bases, leaving 13 bases between the germline ends. CDR3 length equals 14 residues. CDR3 coding DNA: TGTGCCAGCAGTGCGCGAGGTTCCGGAGAGACCCAGTACTTC. It yields the protein CASSARGSGETQYF.

The CDR3, as DNA: TGTGCCAGCAGCCCTCAGGACGGTACGCAGTATTTT. Translated: CASSPQDGTQYF. J is TRBJ2-3 and V is TRBV11-3; no reliable D call. V was trimmed by 5 bases and J by 8 bases, leaving 11 bases between them. This CDR3 is built from 12 residues. Germline lookup yields CDR1 SGHNT and CDR2 YENEEA.

The chain employs TRBV7-2 and TRBJ1-5; D remains ambiguous. This CDR3 contains 13 residues. Germline V CDR1 and CDR2: SGHTA, FQGNSA. V was clipped by 5 bases and J by 4 bases, with 9 bases between them. The CDR3 spells CASSRLGNQPQHF. CDR3 in DNA: TGTGCCAGCAGCCGCCTCGGGAATCAGCCCCAGCATTTT. The full variable domain, its missing parts supplied by reference TRBV7-2 and TRBJ1-5, is GAGVSQSPSNKVTEKGKDVELRCDPISGHTALYWYRQSLGQGLEFLIYFQGNSAPDKSGLPSDRFSAERTGGSVSTLTIQRTQQEDSAVYLCASSRLGNQPQHFGDGTRLSIL.

The chain is built from TRBV4-1 and TRBJ1-4, with a tentative D call TRBD1 (6 bases). The CDR3 has 15 amino acids. V lost 6 bases and J 10 bases, leaving 21 bases between the germline ends. CDR1 and CDR2 from the germline V gene are MGHRA and YSYEKL. CDR3 protein: CASRTPGGAPGKLFF. In DNA, the CDR3 is TGCGCCAGCAGGACCCCGGGGGGCGCGCCTGGAAAACTGTTTTTT.

CDR3 bases: TGTGCCAGCAGCATCAGTGGGGGTTTTGCAACTAATGAAAAACTGTTTTTT. It encodes CASSISGGFATNEKLFF. The chain joins TRBV21-1 to TRBJ1-4. TRBV21-1 constitutes a pseudogene. The CDR3 spans 17 residues.

The chain uses TRBV4-2 and TRBJ2-1; maybe TRBD2 (6 bases). This CDR3 has 15 amino acids. Germline loops: CDR1 LGHNA, CDR2 YNFKEQ. V was cut by 1 base and J by 3 bases, with 10 bases left in between. The CDR3 here is CASSQGGRDYNEQFF. As DNA, the CDR3 is TGTGCCAGCAGCCAAGGCGGGCGGGACTACAATGAGCAGTTCTTC.

The genes are TRBV9 and TRBJ2-3, with TRBD2 as a possible D gene (6 bases). Trimming shortened V by 3 bases and J by 0 bases, and 14 bases separated the two germline ends. CDR3 size: 16 residues. The germline V gene encodes CDR1 SGDLS and CDR2 YYNGEE. Here the CDR3 DNA reads TGTGCCAGCAGCGCCTTAGCGGTTCCCAGCACAGATACGCAGTATTTT. Its translation is CASSALAVPSTDTQYF.

This chain links TRBV11-3 with TRBJ2-1; possibly TRBD1 for D (5 bases). There are 13 residues in the CDR3. Looked up from germline, CDR1 is SGHNT and CDR2 is YENEEA. Deletions cut 3 bases from V and 9 bases from J, with 12 bases between. The DNA for the CDR3 is TGTGCCAGCAGCTTCTCAGGGTCGAGTGAGCAGTTCTTC. Translation: CASSFSGSSEQFF.

The rearrangement uses TRBV28 and TRBJ2-3; 11 bases agree with TRBD2. Germline CDR1 MDHEN, CDR2 SYDVKM. V lost 4 bases, J lost 3 bases, and 3 bases stayed unmatched. This CDR3 is built from 15 residues. CDR3 loop: CASSSPSGRTDTQYF. CDR3 sequence (DNA): TGTGCCAGCAGTTCACCTAGCGGGAGGACAGATACGCAGTATTTT.

The genes are TRBV7-8 and TRBJ2-7, with a possible D match to TRBD1 (6 bases). Germline CDR1 and CDR2: SGHVS and FQNEAQ. Trimming cost V 0 bases and J 0 bases, with 21 bases left between them. The CDR3 length is 19 residues. CDR3 DNA sequence: TGTGCCAGCAGCTTAGCGTCAGGTGGAAGGACAGAGAGCTCCTACGAGCAGTACTTC. It encodes CASSLASGGRTESSYEQYF.

This clone was seen only a few times. Other nucleotide sequences in the sample specify the same CDR3. V is TRBV7-9 and J is TRBJ1-5; D gene ambiguous. This CDR3 comprises 13 residues. V was pared by 2 bases and J by 5 bases, with 7 bases between. The germline V gene has CDR1 SEHNR and CDR2 FQNEAQ (reference sequence). The CDR3 spells CASSLSGDQPQHF. The CDR3 DNA reads TGTGCCAGCAGCTTAAGTGGGGATCAGCCCCAGCATTTT.

Concerning this clone itself: In the same sample, other DNA sequences code for this CDR3. The V gene is TRBV4-1, the J gene TRBJ2-2, with 8 bases matching TRBD1. The J segment lost 0 bases and the V segment lost 6 bases, leaving 3 bases of the junction unmatched. The CDR3 is made up of 15 amino acids. The germline gives CDR1 MGHRA, CDR2 YSYEKL. The CDR3 loop reads CASRQGDANTGELFF. The CDR3 bases are TGCGCCAGCAGACAGGGGGACGCGAACACCGGGGAGCTGTTTTTT.

The V call is TRBV6-1, the J call TRBJ1-1; D call uncertain. The CDR3 is 14 amino acids. Trimming left V 2 bases short and J 0 bases short, with 7 bases between. Germline values: CDR1 MNHNS, CDR2 SASEGT. The CDR3 here is CASSEHLMNTEAFF. The CDR3 DNA is TGTGCCAGCAGTGAACATCTCATGAACACTGAAGCTTTCTTT.

The rearrangement links TRBV5-4 to TRBJ1-2, with D hard to call. Germline assignment: CDR1 SGHNT and CDR2 YYREEE (reference sequence). The CDR3 spans 13 residues. The ends were cut back, 5 bases at V and 2 bases at J, with 10 bases in the middle. This chain's CDR3 is CASRRGANYGYTF. The CDR3 DNA reads as TGTGCCAGCAGACGGGGTGCGAACTATGGCTACACCTTC. The entire variable domain, with the rest obtained from reference TRBV5-4 and TRBJ1-2, is as follows: ETGVTQSPTHLIKTRGQQVTLRCSSQSGHNTVSWYQQALGQGPQFIFQYYREEENGRGNFPPRFSGLQFPNYSSELNVNALELDDSALYLCASRRGANYGYTFGSGTRLTVV.

Of note for this clone: The sample holds other DNA sequences that translate to the same CDR3. The rearrangement joins TRBV7-3 to TRBJ2-1; TRBD2 matches at 8 bases. From germline, CDR1 is SGHTA and CDR2 FQGTGA. This CDR3 spans 15 amino acids. V lost 2 bases, J lost 4 bases, and 4 bases stayed unmatched. The CDR3 nucleotides are TGTGCCAGCAGCTTATCAGCGGGAGCGTACAATGAGCAGTTCTTC. Translation gives CASSLSAGAYNEQFF.